This T cell receptor beta chain was found in a study of cytomegalovirus exposure and HLA in healthy donors. This CDR3 comprises 18 residues. The germline V gene encodes CDR1 LGHNA and CDR2 YSLEER. Trimming removed 1 base from V and 5 bases from J; junction bases left unmatched: 14. The PCR employed 60 Vbeta primers together with 13 Jbeta primers. Sequencing was performed with immunoSEQ multiplex PCR; in TCRdb, only in-frame clones are kept and a portion is missing. Altogether 95,000 to 150,000 clones are present, roughly 78% being singletons, with the ten largest covering roughly 3.3%. This chain uses TRBV4-3 with TRBJ1-5; TRBD1 agrees at 7 bases. The sample was PBMCs. This receptor was identified in a woman younger than 45 in good health and CMV-seropositive. The CDR3: CASSQAPRDREKDQPQHF. The CDR3 bases are TGCGCCAGCAGCCAAGCTCCCCGGGACAGAGAGAAGGATCAGCCCCAGCATTTT.